These 30 T cell receptor beta chains were all obtained from the same sample, sequenced in a study of T-cell memory formation after mild COVID-19. Each CDR3 protein is one row after TCRdb ran MiXCR on the 5' RACE reads. The sample has roughly 150,000 distinct CDR3 sequences, approximately 26% seen once. Sequencing used PBMCs or a T cell subset sorted from them (not recorded which). These receptors were obtained from an adult woman who had mild COVID-19 (a few samples of this study predate the infection). Cell type and time point are not known.

CDR3 region: CASSQLGYYEQYF. For the CDR3, the DNA is TGTGCCAGCAGCCAACTAGGTTACTACGAGCAGTACTTC. This chain uses TRBV14 with TRBJ2-7; no definite D call. Trimming pared 2 bases from V and 3 bases from J, leaving 8 bases between. CDR3 size: 13 residues. CDR1 and CDR2 from the germline V gene are SGHDN and FVKESK.

The gene calls are TRBV6-2 or TRBV6-3 and TRBJ1-2; D uncertain. This CDR3 contains 12 residues. V was clipped by 4 bases and J by 4 bases, with 7 bases between them. Per the germline V gene, CDR1 is MNHEY and CDR2 is SVGEGT. The CDR3 nucleotides read TGTGCCAGCAGTTTCGCAGCCTATGGCTACACCTTC. Amino acids: CASSFAAYGYTF.

This clonotype was picked up a small number of times. The chain recombines TRBV7-9 with TRBJ1-1; possible D gene TRBD1, 5 bases. This CDR3 contains 18 residues. Germline V lookup: CDR1 SEHNR, CDR2 FQNEAQ (reference sequence). Trimming took 5 bases from V and 3 from J, leaving 25 bases between them. The chain's CDR3 is CASSHILTAPGRDTEAFF. As DNA, the CDR3 is TGTGCCAGCAGCCACATCCTAACGGCTCCGGGACGGGACACTGAAGCTTTCTTT.

CDR3 sequence (DNA): TGTGCCGTGGGGACTAGCGGATACAATGAGCAGTTCTTC. Its protein product is CAVGTSGYNEQFF. The rearrangement joins TRBV10-3 to TRBJ2-1; 11 bases fit TRBD2. Germline V gene lookup returns CDR1 ENHRY and CDR2 SYGVKD. Trimming cost V 11 bases and J 4 bases; bases outside gene matches: 4. The CDR3 has 13 amino acids.

The CDR3 DNA reads as TGCGCCAGCAGCCAAGACAAATACTATGGCTACACCTTC. This codes for CASSQDKYYGYTF. The V call is TRBV4-1, the J call TRBJ1-2; D is undetermined. With 0 bases removed from V and 3 bases from J, the gap between germline ends came to 5 bases. Germline V gene lookup returns CDR1 MGHRA and CDR2 YSYEKL. This CDR3 comprises 13 residues.

This clonotype has just a few counts. The chain couples TRBV12-3 or TRBV12-4 to TRBJ1-5, with D perhaps TRBD1 (6 bases). This CDR3 is built from 14 residues. Trimming left V 2 bases short and J 6 bases short, with 11 bases between. The CDR3 spells CASSLSGVFQPQHF. The CDR3 coding sequence is TGTGCCAGCAGTTTATCAGGGGTGTTTCAGCCCCAGCATTTT.

The CDR3 loop reads CASREGPEAFF. In DNA, the CDR3 is TGTGCCAGCCGCGAAGGCCCTGAAGCTTTCTTT. V is TRBV6-5 and J is TRBJ1-1; D not certain. CDR3 length: 11 amino acids. Germline lookup yields CDR1 MNHEY and CDR2 SVGAGI. V lost 8 bases, J lost 6 bases, and 10 bases lay in between.

This clonotype turned up a few times. Here the CDR3 reads CASSELLAGGRETQYF. CDR3 coding DNA: TGTGCCAGCAGTGAACTACTAGCGGGGGGTCGGGAGACCCAGTACTTC. The chain has TRBV2 and TRBJ2-5; 12 nucleotides match TRBD2. J was trimmed by 5 bases and V by 2 bases; bases with no gene match: 6. The CDR3 sequence is 16 residues long. Germline CDR1 and CDR2: SNHLY and FYNNEI.

The gene calls are TRBV7-9 and TRBJ1-1, with D possibly TRBD1 on 6 matching bases. CDR3 length: 15 amino acids. Germline V gives CDR1 SEHNR, CDR2 FQNEAQ (reference sequence). With 4 bases removed from V and 4 bases from J, the gap between germline ends came to 16 bases. CDR3 in amino acids: CASSSNRVLGTEAFF. The CDR3 region has the DNA TGTGCCAGCAGCTCAAACAGGGTTTTGGGCACTGAAGCTTTCTTT.

The chain uses TRBV5-5 and TRBJ2-1; D is undetermined. V lost 0 bases and J lost 10, with 5 bases in between. The CDR3 contains 11 residues. Germline V gene data show CDR1 as SGHKS and CDR2 as YYEKEE (reference sequence). In DNA form, the CDR3 reads TGTGCCAGCAGCTTGGTGCTGGAGCAGTTCTTC. This gives the protein CASSLVLEQFF.

The chain employs TRBV6-5 and TRBJ2-3; a weak D match, TRBD2 (6 bases). V lost 0 bases, J lost 5 bases, and 18 bases lay in between. Germline V gives CDR1 MNHEY, CDR2 SVGAGI. The CDR3 loop spans 17 amino acids. The CDR3 is CASSYSMTPRGGDTQYF. The CDR3 DNA sequence: TGTGCCAGCAGTTACTCGATGACCCCGAGGGGAGGAGATACGCAGTATTTT.

The chain joins TRBV12-3 or TRBV12-4 to TRBJ2-3, with D tentatively TRBD2 (5 bases). The CDR3 is 15 residues long. Trimming took off 3 bases at V and 0 bases at J, with 10 bases between the two ends. The CDR3: CASSFGSWSTDTQYF. CDR3 DNA sequence: TGTGCCAGCAGTTTTGGGAGCTGGAGCACAGATACGCAGTATTTT.

V is TRBV9 and J is TRBJ2-5, with 7 bases matching TRBD1. The CDR3 extends over 14 amino acids. Germline V lookup: CDR1 SGDLS, CDR2 YYNGEE. The trim removed 0 bases at V and 3 bases at J, leaving 2 bases unmatched. This CDR3 reads CASSVAGTEETQYF. The CDR3 DNA is TGTGCCAGCAGCGTAGCCGGGACAGAAGAGACCCAGTACTTC. The full variable domain, completed using reference TRBV9 and TRBJ2-5, is DSGVTQTPKHLITATGQRVTLRCSPRSGDLSVYWYQQSLDQGLQFLIQYYNGEERAKGNILERFSAQQFPDLHSELNLSSLELGDSALYFCASSVAGTEETQYFGPGTRLLVL.

This clonotype was recorded a few times. The chain employs TRBV4-3 and TRBJ1-2; D ambiguous. The CDR3 has 14 residues. The V end lost 1 base, the J end lost 0 bases, and 6 bases lay between the germline ends. The germline V gene encodes CDR1 LGHNA and CDR2 YSLEER. This chain's CDR3 is CASSQGRSNYGYTF. CDR3 nucleotide sequence: TGCGCCAGCAGCCAAGGACGGTCTAACTATGGCTACACCTTC.

This clonotype was observed a handful of times. The chain links TRBV10-3 to TRBJ2-3, with TRBD1 matching over 10 bases. Germline CDR1 reads ENHRY; CDR2 reads SYGVKD. There are 18 residues in the CDR3. The junction had 11 bases not matched to a gene; V was cut back by 0 bases and J by 5 bases. As DNA, the CDR3 is TGTGCCATCAGTGAGTCAGCCGGGACAGGGGCTTTAAGAGATACGCAGTATTTT. Encoded protein: CAISESAGTGALRDTQYF.

This clonotype was counted only a few times. The V and J genes are TRBV5-1 and TRBJ2-1; weak D call: TRBD1 (6 bases). V lost 4 bases and J lost 13, with 15 bases in between. CDR1 and CDR2 (germline): SGHRS, YFSETQ. The CDR3 contains 12 residues. This CDR3 is CASSGTGSVQFF. CDR3 in DNA: TGCGCCAGCAGCGGTACAGGGTCGGTCCAGTTCTTC. The full variable domain, in which reference TRBV5-1 and TRBJ2-1 provide the parts outside the CDR3, is KAGVTQTPRYLIKTRGQQVTLSCSPISGHRSVSWYQQTPGQGLQFLFEYFSETQRNKGNFPGRFSGRQFSNSRSEMNVSTLELGDSALYLCASSGTGSVQFFGPGTRLTVL.

The V gene is TRBV20-1, the J gene TRBJ2-1, with TRBD2 as a possible D gene (6 bases). The germline CDR1 and CDR2 sequences are DFQATT and SNEGSKA (reference sequence). With 6 bases removed from V and 6 bases from J, the gap between germline ends came to 18 bases. The CDR3 loop spans 14 amino acids. The CDR3 DNA reads TGCAGTGCCCAAGTTGGACCCGGGGGCAATGAGCAGTTCTTC. Translating it yields CSAQVGPGGNEQFF.

This clonotype was counted a few times. The chain employs TRBV27 and TRBJ2-3; 13 bases fit TRBD2. There are 20 residues in the CDR3. Germline V gives CDR1 MNHEY, CDR2 SMNVEV (reference sequence). V lost 5 bases, J lost 0 bases, and 14 bases stayed unmatched. This CDR3 is CASSPGGQTTSGRSTDTQYF. CDR3 sequence (DNA): TGTGCCAGCAGTCCCGGCGGGCAGACGACTAGCGGGAGGAGCACAGATACGCAGTATTTT.

In its sample, this clonotype was seen a few times. This rearrangement joins TRBV7-6 to TRBJ2-2, with a tentative D call TRBD1 (6 bases). The CDR3 sequence is 14 residues long. Germline CDR1 SGHVS, CDR2 FNYEAQ. The CDR3 spells CALGRTANTGELFF. In nucleotides, the CDR3 is TGTGCTTTGGGCCGGACAGCGAACACCGGGGAGCTGTTTTTT.

This clonotype was detected only a few times. The chain is built from TRBV5-1 and TRBJ2-7; D possibly corresponds to TRBD2 (5 bases). V lost 2 bases to trimming and J lost 0 bases, with 12 bases between them. Germline assignment: CDR1 SGHRS and CDR2 YFSETQ. CDR3 size: 15 residues. The CDR3: CASSLSGTSSYEQYF. The CDR3 DNA sequence: TGCGCCAGCAGCTTATCGGGAACCTCCTCCTACGAGCAGTACTTC.

This chain links TRBV10-3 with TRBJ2-7; possibly TRBD2 for D (5 bases). V lost 2 bases and J 1 base, leaving 15 bases between the germline ends. The V gene's germline CDR1 is ENHRY and CDR2 SYGVKD. There are 16 residues in the CDR3. CDR3 loop: CAISEPRTSQSYEQYF. The DNA for the CDR3 is TGTGCCATCAGTGAGCCCCGGACTTCCCAGTCCTACGAGCAGTACTTC.

The rearrangement joins TRBV3-1 to TRBJ1-4; D remains ambiguous. The CDR3 is 15 residues long. CDR1 is LGHDT and CDR2 is YNNKEL in the germline V gene (reference sequence). V lost 1 base and J lost 7, with 13 bases in between. The CDR3 sequence is CASSQAGERGEKLFF. CDR3 bases: TGTGCCAGCAGCCAAGCTGGGGAGCGTGGTGAAAAACTGTTTTTT.

This clonotype has more than one count but fewer than ten. The genes are TRBV7-9 and TRBJ1-1, with 7 positions matching TRBD1. CDR1 and CDR2 (germline): SEHNR, FQNEAQ (reference sequence). This CDR3 comprises 14 residues. The V gene end was trimmed by 5 bases and the J gene end by 2 bases; junction bases not matched to a gene: 5. DNA for the CDR3: TGTGCCAGCAGCAACCCAGGGGGTAACACTGAAGCTTTCTTT. It yields the protein CASSNPGGNTEAFF.

The genes are TRBV4-1 and TRBJ2-3; the D is unclear. The CDR3 runs 14 residues. CDR1 is MGHRA and CDR2 is YSYEKL in the germline V gene. Between the trimmed V and J ends, which lost 1 base and 11 bases, there was a span of 16 bases. CDR3 DNA sequence: TGCGCCAGCAGCCAAGGCCCGCCCGGATATGTGCAGTATTTT. Translation gives CASSQGPPGYVQYF.

This clonotype was detected many times. The CDR3 DNA follows: TGTGCCAGCAGTTTTACAGGGGGCTCCTACAATGAGCAGTTCTTC. Its protein product is CASSFTGGSYNEQFF. This chain joins TRBV6-6 and TRBJ2-1; TRBD1 matches at 8 bases. The germline gives CDR1 MNHNY, CDR2 SVGAGI (reference sequence). The junction had 2 bases not matched to a gene; V was cut back by 4 bases and J by 0 bases. This CDR3 has 15 amino acids.

The CDR3 region is CASSPPDSGKLFF. CDR3 nucleotides: TGCGCCAGCAGCCCACCAGACAGCGGGAAACTGTTTTTT. V is TRBV5-1 and J is TRBJ1-4; D might be TRBD1 (5 bases). Trimming removed 4 bases at V and 11 bases at J, with 15 bases between. From germline, CDR1 is SGHRS and CDR2 YFSETQ. The CDR3 spans 13 residues.

V gene TRBV24-1 combines with J gene TRBJ2-7; D remains ambiguous. Trimming left V 2 bases short and J 3 bases short, with 7 bases between. There are 13 residues in the CDR3. The germline V gene has CDR1 KGHDR and CDR2 SFDVKD. In nucleotides, the CDR3 is TGTGCCACCAGTGATTCAGAGGACTACGAGCAGTACTTC. It is translated as CATSDSEDYEQYF.

CDR3 DNA: TGTGCCAGCGGGCCAGTGGGAGCTAATGAAAAACTGTTTTTT. Its protein is CASGPVGANEKLFF. V is TRBV7-8 and J is TRBJ1-4; the D is unclear. Trimming removed 8 bases at V and 3 bases at J, with 13 bases between. CDR1 is SGHVS and CDR2 is FQNEAQ in the germline V gene. The CDR3 is 14 residues long.

This clonotype was found a few times. The genes are TRBV7-9 and TRBJ1-2; D is unresolved. The V end was cut by 5 bases, the J end by 1 base, with 8 bases between. There are 13 residues in the CDR3. Germline assignment: CDR1 SEHNR and CDR2 FQNEAQ (reference sequence). The CDR3 DNA reads as TGTGCCAGCAGCCGCATGGGTAACTATGGCTACACCTTC. Amino acids: CASSRMGNYGYTF. Variable domain in full (rest from reference TRBV7-9 and TRBJ1-2): DTGVSQNPRHKITKRGQNVTFRCDPISEHNRLYWYRQTLGQGPEFLTYFQNEAQLEKSRLLSDRFSAERPKGSFSTLEIQRTEQGDSAMYLCASSRMGNYGYTFGSGTRLTVV.

This rearrangement joins TRBV7-9 to TRBJ2-2; D unclear. Germline CDR1 is SEHNR and CDR2 is FQNEAQ (reference sequence). Trimming took 5 bases from V and 4 from J, leaving 17 bases between them. CDR3 length equals 16 residues. DNA for the CDR3: TGTGCCAGCAGCCCCATTCCCCTCTCGGGCACCGGGGAGCTGTTTTTT. This codes for CASSPIPLSGTGELFF.